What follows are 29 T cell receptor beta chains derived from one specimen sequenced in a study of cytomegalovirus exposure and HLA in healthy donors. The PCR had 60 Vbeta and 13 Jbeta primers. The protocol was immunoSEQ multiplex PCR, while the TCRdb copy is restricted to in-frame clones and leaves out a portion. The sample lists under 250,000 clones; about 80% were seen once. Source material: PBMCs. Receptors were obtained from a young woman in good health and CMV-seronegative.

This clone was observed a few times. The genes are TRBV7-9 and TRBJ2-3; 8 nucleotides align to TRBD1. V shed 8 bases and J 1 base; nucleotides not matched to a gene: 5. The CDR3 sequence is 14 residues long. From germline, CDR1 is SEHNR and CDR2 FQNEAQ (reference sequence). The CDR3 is CASCLDRGTDTQYF. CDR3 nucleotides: TGTGCCAGCTGCCTGGACAGGGGCACAGATACGCAGTATTTT.

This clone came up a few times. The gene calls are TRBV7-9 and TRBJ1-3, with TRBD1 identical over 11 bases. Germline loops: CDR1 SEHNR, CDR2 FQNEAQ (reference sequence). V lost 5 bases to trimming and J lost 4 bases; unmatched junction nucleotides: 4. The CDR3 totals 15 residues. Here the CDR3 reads CASSLGTGGGNTIYF. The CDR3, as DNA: TGTGCCAGCAGCCTAGGGACAGGGGGAGGAAACACCATATATTTT.

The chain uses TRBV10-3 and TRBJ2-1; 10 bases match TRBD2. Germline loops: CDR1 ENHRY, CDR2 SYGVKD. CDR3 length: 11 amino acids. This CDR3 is CAGLARNEQFF. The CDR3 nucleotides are TGTGCGGGACTAGCGAGGAATGAGCAGTTCTTC.

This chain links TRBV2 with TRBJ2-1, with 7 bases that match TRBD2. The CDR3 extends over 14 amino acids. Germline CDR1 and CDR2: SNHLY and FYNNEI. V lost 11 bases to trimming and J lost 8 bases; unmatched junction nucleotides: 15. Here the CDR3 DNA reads TGTGCCGCCCGGGGGGAGTTTTATGAGGATGAGCAGTTCTTC. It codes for CAARGEFYEDEQFF.

The CDR3 protein is CASSPGKLAKNIQYF. CDR3 sequence (DNA): TGTGCCAGCAGCCCAGGAAAACTAGCCAAAAACATTCAGTACTTC. The J gene is TRBJ2-4, the V gene TRBV7-9; D gene unclear. V shed 5 bases and J shed 0 bases, with 11 bases lying between them. Germline-derived CDR1 and CDR2 are SEHNR and FQNEAQ (reference sequence). The CDR3 contains 15 residues.

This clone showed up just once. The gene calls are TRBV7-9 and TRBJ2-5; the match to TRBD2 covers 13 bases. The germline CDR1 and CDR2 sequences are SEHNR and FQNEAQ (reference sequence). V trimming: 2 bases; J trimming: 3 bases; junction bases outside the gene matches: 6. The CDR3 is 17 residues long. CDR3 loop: CASSLYPGTSGEETQYF. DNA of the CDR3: TGTGCCAGCAGCTTATACCCCGGGACTAGCGGGGAAGAGACCCAGTACTTC.

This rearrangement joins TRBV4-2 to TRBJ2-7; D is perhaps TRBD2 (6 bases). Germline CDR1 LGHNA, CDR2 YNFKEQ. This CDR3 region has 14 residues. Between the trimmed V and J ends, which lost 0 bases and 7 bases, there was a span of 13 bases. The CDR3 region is CASSQETGAGEQYF. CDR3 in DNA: TGTGCCAGCAGCCAAGAAACGGGAGCTGGTGAGCAGTACTTC.

The CDR3 loop reads CASSFKTSGGRNEQFF. CDR3 in DNA: TGTGCCAGCAGCTTTAAGACTAGCGGGGGCCGAAATGAGCAGTTCTTC. The gene calls are TRBV5-6 and TRBJ2-1, with 12 bases identical to TRBD2. The CDR3 covers 16 residues. The germline CDR1 and CDR2 sequences are SGHDT and YYEEEE. J lost 7 bases, V lost 2 bases, and 7 bases had no gene match.

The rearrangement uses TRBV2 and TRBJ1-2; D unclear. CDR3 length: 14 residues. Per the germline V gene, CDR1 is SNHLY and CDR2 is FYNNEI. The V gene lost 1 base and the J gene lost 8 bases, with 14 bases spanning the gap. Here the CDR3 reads CASSEGLGSGGYTF. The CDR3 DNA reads TGTGCCAGCAGTGAAGGGTTGGGATCGGGGGGCTACACCTTC. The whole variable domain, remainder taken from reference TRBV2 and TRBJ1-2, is EPEVTQTPSHQVTQMGQEVILRCVPISNHLYFYWYRQILGQKVEFLVSFYNNEISEKSEIFDDQFSVERPDGSNFTLKIRSTKLEDSAMYFCASSEGLGSGGYTFGSGTRLTVV.

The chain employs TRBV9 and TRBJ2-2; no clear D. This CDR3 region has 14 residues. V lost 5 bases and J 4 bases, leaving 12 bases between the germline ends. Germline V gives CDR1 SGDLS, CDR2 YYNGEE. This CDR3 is CASRPYSTTGELFF. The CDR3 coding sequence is TGTGCCAGCAGACCATATTCTACCACCGGGGAGCTGTTTTTT.

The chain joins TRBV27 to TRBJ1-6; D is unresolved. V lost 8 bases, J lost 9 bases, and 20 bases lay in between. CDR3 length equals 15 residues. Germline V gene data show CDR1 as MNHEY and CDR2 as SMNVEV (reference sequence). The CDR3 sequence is CASSFHLSVSSPLHF. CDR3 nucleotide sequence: TGTGCCAGCTCGTTCCATCTGAGTGTTAGTTCACCCCTCCACTTT.

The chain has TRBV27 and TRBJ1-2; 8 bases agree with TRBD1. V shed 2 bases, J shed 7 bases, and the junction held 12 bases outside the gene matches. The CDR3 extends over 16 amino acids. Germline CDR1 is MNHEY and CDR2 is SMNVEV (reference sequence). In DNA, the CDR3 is TGTGCCAGCAGTTTAGAGCCGGCAGCAGGGGGCCTTGGCTACACCTTC. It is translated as CASSLEPAAGGLGYTF.

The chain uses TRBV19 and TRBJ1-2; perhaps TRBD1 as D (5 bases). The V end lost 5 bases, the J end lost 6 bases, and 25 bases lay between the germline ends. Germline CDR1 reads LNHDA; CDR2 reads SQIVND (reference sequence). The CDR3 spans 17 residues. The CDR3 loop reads CASSPRWEQETKHGYTF. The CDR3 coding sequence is TGTGCCAGTAGTCCCAGATGGGAACAGGAGACCAAGCATGGCTACACCTTC.

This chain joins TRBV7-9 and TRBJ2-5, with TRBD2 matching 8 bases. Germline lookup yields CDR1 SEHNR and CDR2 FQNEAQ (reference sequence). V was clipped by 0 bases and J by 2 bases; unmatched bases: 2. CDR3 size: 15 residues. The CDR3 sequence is CASSLASSGQETQYF. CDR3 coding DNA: TGTGCCAGCAGCTTAGCCTCTAGCGGGCAAGAGACCCAGTACTTC.

CDR3 nucleotide sequence: TGTGCCATCAGTGGGCAGAAGAACACCATATATTTT. This translates into CAISGQKNTIYF. The rearrangement joins TRBV10-3 to TRBJ1-3; no definite D call. This CDR3 is 12 amino acids long. V lost 4 bases to trimming and J lost 7 bases, with 8 bases between them. The germline CDR1 and CDR2 sequences are ENHRY and SYGVKD.

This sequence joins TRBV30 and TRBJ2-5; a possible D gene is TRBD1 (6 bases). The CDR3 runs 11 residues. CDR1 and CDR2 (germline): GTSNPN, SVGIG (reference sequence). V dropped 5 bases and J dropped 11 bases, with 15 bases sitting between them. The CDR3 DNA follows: TGTGCCTGGGGTAGCGAGGGGGAGCAGTACTTC. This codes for CAWGSEGEQYF.

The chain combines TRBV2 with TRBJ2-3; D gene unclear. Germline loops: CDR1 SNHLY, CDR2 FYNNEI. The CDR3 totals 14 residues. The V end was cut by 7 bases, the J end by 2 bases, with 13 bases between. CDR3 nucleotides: TGTGCCAGCATTAGCACCGGTTACACAGATACGCAGTATTTT. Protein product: CASISTGYTDTQYF.

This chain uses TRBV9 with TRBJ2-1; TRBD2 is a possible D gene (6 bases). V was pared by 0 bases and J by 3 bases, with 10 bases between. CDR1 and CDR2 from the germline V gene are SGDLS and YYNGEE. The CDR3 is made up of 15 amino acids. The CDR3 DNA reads TGTGCCAGCAGCGTAGGGGGGGACTTCTACAATGAGCAGTTCTTC. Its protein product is CASSVGGDFYNEQFF.

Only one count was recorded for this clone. The CDR3 region is CASSESGTSGRSSYNEQFF. The CDR3 coding sequence is TGTGCCAGCAGTGAGTCCGGGACTAGCGGGAGGAGCTCCTACAATGAGCAGTTCTTC. The chain employs TRBV28 and TRBJ2-1, with 15 bases identical to TRBD2. V lost 5 bases to trimming and J lost 0 bases; unmatched junction nucleotides: 8. The CDR3 sequence is 19 residues long. CDR1 is MDHEN, CDR2 SYDVKM, per germline. Drawing the rest from reference TRBV28 and TRBJ2-1, the complete variable domain is DVKVTQSSRYLVKRTGEKVFLECVQDMDHENMFWYRQDPGLGLRLIYFSYDVKMKEKGDIPEGYSVSREKKERFSLILESASTNQTSMYLCASSESGTSGRSSYNEQFFGPGTRLTVL.

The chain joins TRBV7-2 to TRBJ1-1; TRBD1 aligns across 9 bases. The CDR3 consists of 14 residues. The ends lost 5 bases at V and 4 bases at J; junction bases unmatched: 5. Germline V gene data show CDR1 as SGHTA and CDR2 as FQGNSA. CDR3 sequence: CASSPGQGGTEAFF. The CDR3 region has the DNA TGTGCCAGCAGCCCGGGACAGGGAGGCACTGAAGCTTTCTTT.

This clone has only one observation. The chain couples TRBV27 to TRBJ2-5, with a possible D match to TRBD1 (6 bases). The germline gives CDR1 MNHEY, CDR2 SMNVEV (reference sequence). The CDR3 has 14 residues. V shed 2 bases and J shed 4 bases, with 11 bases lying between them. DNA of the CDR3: TGTGCCAGCAGTTTAACCTCCAGGGGAGAGACCCAGTACTTC. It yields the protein CASSLTSRGETQYF.

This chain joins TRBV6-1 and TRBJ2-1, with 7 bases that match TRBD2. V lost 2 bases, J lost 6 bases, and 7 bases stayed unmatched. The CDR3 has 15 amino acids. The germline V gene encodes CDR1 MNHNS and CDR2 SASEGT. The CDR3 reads CASSEWRGSFNEQFF. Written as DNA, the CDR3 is TGTGCCAGCAGTGAATGGCGGGGGTCATTCAATGAGCAGTTCTTC.

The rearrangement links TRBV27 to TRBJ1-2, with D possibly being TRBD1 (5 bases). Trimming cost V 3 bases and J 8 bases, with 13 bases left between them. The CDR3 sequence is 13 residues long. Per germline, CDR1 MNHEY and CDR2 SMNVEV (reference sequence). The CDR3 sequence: CASSFRAGLGYTF. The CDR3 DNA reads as TGTGCCAGCAGTTTTAGGGCAGGGCTAGGCTACACCTTC.

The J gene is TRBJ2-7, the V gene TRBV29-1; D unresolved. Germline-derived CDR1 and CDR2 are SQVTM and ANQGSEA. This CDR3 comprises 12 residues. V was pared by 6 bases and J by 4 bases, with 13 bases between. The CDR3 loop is CSVEVKSYEQYF. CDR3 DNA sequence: TGCAGCGTCGAGGTGAAATCTTACGAGCAGTACTTC.

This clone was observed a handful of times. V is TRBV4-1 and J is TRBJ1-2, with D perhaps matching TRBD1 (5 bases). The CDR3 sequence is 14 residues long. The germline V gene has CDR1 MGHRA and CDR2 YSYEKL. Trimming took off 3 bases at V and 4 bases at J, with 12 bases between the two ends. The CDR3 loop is CASSQRTSAYGYTF. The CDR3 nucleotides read TGCGCCAGCAGCCAGAGGACATCTGCCTATGGCTACACCTTC.

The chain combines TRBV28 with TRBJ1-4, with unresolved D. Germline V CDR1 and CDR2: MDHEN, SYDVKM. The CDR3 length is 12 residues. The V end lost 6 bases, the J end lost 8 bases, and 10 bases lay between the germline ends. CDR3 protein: CASSHSPEKLFF. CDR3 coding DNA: TGTGCCAGCAGCCACTCCCCCGAAAAACTGTTTTTT. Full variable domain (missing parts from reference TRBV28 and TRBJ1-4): DVKVTQSSRYLVKRTGEKVFLECVQDMDHENMFWYRQDPGLGLRLIYFSYDVKMKEKGDIPEGYSVSREKKERFSLILESASTNQTSMYLCASSHSPEKLFFGSGTQLSVL.

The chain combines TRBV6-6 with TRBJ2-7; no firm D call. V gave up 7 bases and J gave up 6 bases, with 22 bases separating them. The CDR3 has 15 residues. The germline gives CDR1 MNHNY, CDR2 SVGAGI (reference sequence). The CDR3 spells CASTAPGSWSSEQYF. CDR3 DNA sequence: TGTGCCAGCACCGCCCCCGGGTCTTGGAGCTCCGAGCAGTACTTC.

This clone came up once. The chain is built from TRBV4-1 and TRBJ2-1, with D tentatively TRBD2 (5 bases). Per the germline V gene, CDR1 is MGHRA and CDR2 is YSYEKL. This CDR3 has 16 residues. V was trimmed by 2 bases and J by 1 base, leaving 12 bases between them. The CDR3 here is CASSQSSGVSYNEQFF. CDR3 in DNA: TGCGCCAGCAGCCAATCCAGCGGTGTGTCCTACAATGAGCAGTTCTTC.

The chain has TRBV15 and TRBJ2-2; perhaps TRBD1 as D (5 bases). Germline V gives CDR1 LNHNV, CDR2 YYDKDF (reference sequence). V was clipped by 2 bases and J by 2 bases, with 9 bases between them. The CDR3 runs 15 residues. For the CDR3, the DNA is TGTGCCACCAGCAGAAGGGGTCATAACACCGGGGAGCTGTTTTTT. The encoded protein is CATSRRGHNTGELFF. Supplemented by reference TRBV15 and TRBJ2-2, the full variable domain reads DAMVIQNPRYQVTQFGKPVTLSCSQTLNHNVMYWYQQKSSQAPKLLFHYYDKDFNNEADTPDNFQSRRPNTSFCFLDIRSPGLGDTAMYLCATSRRGHNTGELFFGEGSRLTVL.